Below, 21 T cell receptor beta chains from the same sample are listed, as sequenced in a study of T cell changes during pregnancy in multiple sclerosis. Repertoires were generated with immunoSEQ multiplex PCR, while TCRdb's copy carries only in-frame clones and drops some. The table has about 110,000 clones, 92% seen once. Here the sequenced sample was peripheral blood, taken in the third trimester of pregnancy. The receptors come from a female donor with multiple sclerosis, enrolled in a pregnancy study.

The rearrangement uses TRBV7-2 and TRBJ1-5; tentatively, D is TRBD1 (6 bases). CDR3 length: 14 residues. Germline-derived CDR1 and CDR2 are SGHTA and FQGNSA. The V end lost 3 bases, the J end lost 3 bases, and 9 bases lay between the germline ends. The CDR3 DNA reads TGTGCCAGCAGCTTTTCAGGGGCCAATCAGCCCCAGCATTTT. It translates to CASSFSGANQPQHF.

This chain uses TRBV5-6 with TRBJ1-1, with D tentatively TRBD1 (5 bases). The CDR3 has 14 residues. Trimming cost V 4 bases and J 4 bases, with 14 bases left between them. Germline CDR1 and CDR2: SGHDT and YYEEEE. The CDR3 nucleotides read TGTGCCAGCAGCCCAATGGGGCGGGGCACTGAAGCTTTCTTT. As protein: CASSPMGRGTEAFF. The full variable domain, in which reference TRBV5-6 and TRBJ1-1 provide the parts outside the CDR3, is DAGVTQSPTHLIKTRGQQVTLRCSPKSGHDTVSWYQQALGQGPQFIFQYYEEEERQRGNFPDRFSGHQFPNYSSELNVNALLLGDSALYLCASSPMGRGTEAFFGQGTRLTVV.

V and J are TRBV7-9 and TRBJ1-1, with 7 bases aligning to TRBD1. V lost 5 bases and J lost 4; bases outside the gene matches: 10. Germline V gene sequence: CDR1 SEHNR, CDR2 FQNEAQ (reference sequence). CDR3 length: 15 amino acids. The CDR3 nucleotides read TGTGCCAGCAGCCCCAATGGACAGGATCGCACTGAAGCTTTCTTT. Its translation is CASSPNGQDRTEAFF.

V usage is TRBV2 and J usage is TRBJ1-5; perhaps TRBD1 as D (6 bases). V was clipped by 4 bases and J by 4 bases, with 14 bases between them. The CDR3 has 15 residues. Germline V lookup: CDR1 SNHLY, CDR2 FYNNEI. CDR3 region: CASSVTAGENQPQHF. The CDR3 DNA reads as TGTGCCAGCAGTGTGACGGCAGGGGAAAATCAGCCCCAGCATTTT.

This sequence joins TRBV15 and TRBJ1-5; 8 positions agree with TRBD1. The junction had 11 bases not matched to a gene; V was cut back by 4 bases and J by 0 bases. CDR3 length: 18 residues. The V gene's germline CDR1 is LNHNV and CDR2 YYDKDF (reference sequence). The CDR3 DNA sequence: TGTGCCACCAGCACCGGGACAGGCTATTCGACTAGCAATCAGCCCCAGCATTTT. This encodes CATSTGTGYSTSNQPQHF.

This clone appeared once. DNA for the CDR3: TGTGCCATCAAAGGGACAGCTAGCACAGATACGCAGTATTTT. This codes for CAIKGTASTDTQYF. The chain couples TRBV10-3 to TRBJ2-3, with 7 bases matching TRBD1. Germline CDR1 is ENHRY and CDR2 is SYGVKD. J gave up 0 bases and V 7 bases, and 4 bases lay outside the gene matches. This CDR3 is 14 amino acids long.

The gene calls are TRBV18 and TRBJ1-1; a weak D match, TRBD1 (6 bases). CDR3 size: 14 residues. Trimming took off 2 bases at V and 3 bases at J, with 10 bases between the two ends. CDR1 and CDR2 from the germline V gene are KGHSH and LQKENI. The CDR3 DNA sequence: TGTGCCAGCTCACCAGGGGGCAAGGACACTGAAGCTTTCTTT. Its protein product is CASSPGGKDTEAFF. Looking up the rest from reference TRBV18 and TRBJ1-1 gives the full variable domain: NAGVMQNPRHLVRRRGQEARLRCSPMKGHSHVYWYRQLPEEGLKFMVYLQKENIIDESGMPKERFSAEFPKEGPSILRIQQVVRGDSAAYFCASSPGGKDTEAFFGQGTRLTVV.

The chain employs TRBV9 and TRBJ1-5; 7 nucleotides match TRBD1. Germline assignment: CDR1 SGDLS and CDR2 YYNGEE. V was pared by 2 bases and J by 6 bases, with 17 bases of the junction left unmatched. This CDR3 is 18 amino acids long. CDR3 DNA: TGTGCCAGCAGCGTTCCGGGGGGGGTCAGACAGGGAGGTCAGCCCCAGCATTTT. It yields the protein CASSVPGGVRQGGQPQHF. Combining the CDR3 with reference TRBV9 and TRBJ1-5 gives the whole variable domain DSGVTQTPKHLITATGQRVTLRCSPRSGDLSVYWYQQSLDQGLQFLIQYYNGEERAKGNILERFSAQQFPDLHSELNLSSLELGDSALYFCASSVPGGVRQGGQPQHFGDGTRLSIL.

This chain links TRBV20-1 with TRBJ2-1; D gene unclear. The V end lost 5 bases, the J end lost 16 bases, and 9 bases lay between the germline ends. The germline V gene encodes CDR1 DFQATT and CDR2 SNEGSKA (reference sequence). The CDR3 sequence is 8 residues long. CDR3 loop: CSALAQFF. In nucleotides, the CDR3 is TGCAGTGCTCTGGCTCAATTCTTC.

The genes are TRBV5-1 and TRBJ2-2; 9 positions match TRBD1. CDR1 and CDR2 (germline): SGHRS, YFSETQ. The junction had 6 bases not matched to a gene; V was cut back by 4 bases and J by 5 bases. The CDR3 extends over 15 amino acids. Here the CDR3 reads CASSQTGGGTGELFF. The DNA of the CDR3 is TGCGCCAGCAGCCAGACAGGGGGAGGGACCGGGGAGCTGTTTTTT.

The chain uses TRBV5-1 and TRBJ2-7, with D perhaps TRBD1 (6 bases). The germline V and J ends were trimmed by 0 bases and 4 bases, with 8 bases remaining between them. Germline values: CDR1 SGHRS, CDR2 YFSETQ. The CDR3 has 13 residues. The CDR3 spells CASSLARGYEQYF. CDR3 nucleotides: TGCGCCAGCAGCTTGGCCAGGGGATACGAGCAGTACTTC.

The chain recombines TRBV30 with TRBJ2-4, with 13 bases that match TRBD2. CDR1 is GTSNPN and CDR2 is SVGIG in the germline V gene (reference sequence). Trimming cost V 1 base and J 3 bases; bases outside gene matches: 18. The CDR3 spans 21 residues. CDR3 sequence (DNA): TGTGCCTGGAGTGACGGACTAGCGGGAGATCTTATGGCAATAGACAAAAACATTCAGTACTTC. It codes for CAWSDGLAGDLMAIDKNIQYF.

The chain carries TRBV2 and TRBJ1-5, with D perhaps TRBD1 (6 bases). The V end lost 6 bases, the J end lost 3 bases, and 12 bases lay between the germline ends. Germline V lookup: CDR1 SNHLY, CDR2 FYNNEI. The CDR3 contains 14 residues. CDR3 in DNA: TGTGCCAGCAGAGCAGGGGTGGACAATCAGCCCCAGCATTTT. This encodes CASRAGVDNQPQHF.

V is TRBV29-1 and J is TRBJ2-1; 7 bases align to TRBD1. Germline values: CDR1 SQVTM, CDR2 ANQGSEA. The length of the CDR3 is 14 residues. The V segment lost 2 bases and the J segment 9 bases; nucleotides outside the gene matches: 10. CDR3 nucleotide sequence: TGCAGCGTTGAATCCTTTTCAGGGGGACCTGAGCAGTTCTTC. This sequence encodes CSVESFSGGPEQFF.

The chain is built from TRBV2 and TRBJ1-6; D unresolved. Germline values: CDR1 SNHLY, CDR2 FYNNEI. Trimming stripped 7 bases from V and 4 bases from J, with 8 bases between. This CDR3 contains 13 residues. The DNA of the CDR3 is TGTGCCAGCAAGGCGGCGTATAATTCACCCCTCCACTTT. Translating it yields CASKAAYNSPLHF. Using reference TRBV2 and TRBJ1-6 for the parts outside the CDR3, the full variable domain is EPEVTQTPSHQVTQMGQEVILRCVPISNHLYFYWYRQILGQKVEFLVSFYNNEISEKSEIFDDQFSVERPDGSNFTLKIRSTKLEDSAMYFCASKAAYNSPLHFGNGTRLTVT.

This clone was seen a single time. The sample has other DNA sequences that encode this CDR3 too. The chain is built from TRBV28 and TRBJ1-3; D is unresolved. The CDR3 has 15 amino acids. The germline CDR1 and CDR2 sequences are MDHEN and SYDVKM. DNA for the CDR3: TGTGCTAGCCTCGACTTCCTGAGCTCTGGAAACACCATATATTTT. Protein: CASLDFLSSGNTIYF.

This chain links TRBV2 with TRBJ2-2, with D possibly being TRBD1 (5 bases). The CDR3 is made up of 13 amino acids. The germline V and J ends were trimmed by 3 bases and 6 bases, with 8 bases remaining between them. Germline values: CDR1 SNHLY, CDR2 FYNNEI. This CDR3 is CASSDWGPGELFF. For the CDR3, the DNA is TGTGCCAGCAGTGATTGGGGCCCCGGGGAGCTGTTTTTT.

The chain's CDR3 is CASSPLVAGGPGTDTQYF. Written as DNA, the CDR3 is TGTGCCAGCTCTCCCTTGGTAGCGGGAGGGCCCGGCACAGATACGCAGTATTTT. V is TRBV18 and J is TRBJ2-3; 11 positions agree with TRBD2. There are 18 residues in the CDR3. With V trimmed by 6 bases and J by 1 base, 12 bases remained unmatched. From germline, CDR1 is KGHSH and CDR2 LQKENI.

This rearrangement joins TRBV7-2 to TRBJ1-1; no firm D call. Germline CDR1 reads SGHTA; CDR2 reads FQGNSA. The CDR3 length is 13 residues. Trimming took off 1 base at V and 7 bases at J, with 10 bases between the two ends. The CDR3 is CASSLGVRFEAFF. In DNA, the CDR3 is TGTGCCAGCAGCTTAGGCGTGAGATTTGAAGCTTTCTTT.

This chain connects TRBV15 to TRBJ1-2; 9 nucleotides agree with TRBD1. CDR3 length: 18 amino acids. Losses at the gene ends were 3 bases for V and 2 bases for J; bases not matched to a gene: 13. Germline values: CDR1 LNHNV, CDR2 YYDKDF (reference sequence). This chain's CDR3 is CATSRGGGQGFANYGYTF. CDR3 coding DNA: TGTGCCACCAGCAGGGGAGGGGGACAGGGCTTTGCAAACTATGGCTACACCTTC.

This clone was observed a single time. V is TRBV9 and J is TRBJ2-3, with no clear D. Deletions cut 0 bases from V and 2 bases from J, with 7 bases between. Germline CDR1 is SGDLS and CDR2 is YYNGEE. CDR3 size: 14 residues. The CDR3 is CASSVDGSTDTQYF. CDR3 in DNA: TGTGCCAGCAGCGTAGATGGCTCCACAGATACGCAGTATTTT.